These 8 T cell receptor beta chains share one sample of origin, sequenced in a study of control samples from healthy donors and cancer patients. Here immunoSEQ multiplex PCR was the method, and the copy in TCRdb shows in-frame clones only, minus some. The table includes some 150,000 clones, 91% detected once. Specimen: blood. Every receptor here comes from a man in his late teens or twenties in good health.

V is TRBV4-1 and J is TRBJ2-2; 9 bases match TRBD1. The V segment lost 2 bases and the J segment 8 bases; nucleotides outside the gene matches: 9. Germline V gene data show CDR1 as MGHRA and CDR2 as YSYEKL. The CDR3 is made up of 16 amino acids. CDR3 region: CASSQPGTGYAGELFF. The CDR3 DNA reads as TGCGCCAGCAGCCAACCCGGGACAGGGTATGCAGGGGAGCTGTTTTTT.

V and J are TRBV5-1 and TRBJ1-1; TRBD1 agrees at 8 bases. Germline trimming cut 6 bases from V and 0 bases from J; bases unmatched to any gene: 7. This CDR3 has 15 amino acids. Germline V gene sequence: CDR1 SGHRS, CDR2 YFSETQ. DNA for the CDR3: TGCGCCAGCACCGATTGGACAGGGATGAACACTGAAGCTTTCTTT. It specifies CASTDWTGMNTEAFF.

The chain employs TRBV11-1 and TRBJ2-2; the match to TRBD1 covers 9 bases. The V and J ends lost 3 bases and 6 bases, in that order; junction bases with no gene match: 5. CDR3 size: 15 residues. Germline V gene sequence: CDR1 SGHAT, CDR2 FQDESV (reference sequence). The CDR3 loop is CASSFDRGGAGELFF. As DNA, the CDR3 is TGTGCCAGCAGCTTCGACAGGGGGGGGGCCGGGGAGCTGTTTTTT.

The sample holds one count of this clone. The chain employs TRBV7-6 and TRBJ2-2, with unresolved D. This CDR3 spans 13 amino acids. Trimming cost V 0 bases and J 6 bases, with 5 bases left between them. CDR1 is SGHVS and CDR2 is FNYEAQ in the germline V gene. Here the CDR3 reads CASSLAWAGELFF. The CDR3 DNA is TGTGCCAGCAGCTTAGCGTGGGCCGGGGAGCTGTTTTTT.

The chain uses TRBV7-6 and TRBJ2-7; D is ambiguous. Trimming stripped 5 bases from V and 2 bases from J, with 22 bases between. This CDR3 has 17 residues. Germline V gene sequence: CDR1 SGHVS, CDR2 FNYEAQ. CDR3 DNA: TGTGCCAGCAGCCCAAACCCTCAGCGCGGCTCTACCTACGAGCAGTACTTC. Translating it yields CASSPNPQRGSTYEQYF.

The rearrangement uses TRBV15 and TRBJ2-1; no reliable D call. This CDR3 comprises 14 residues. Trimming removed 2 bases from V and 8 bases from J, with 13 bases in between. The V gene's germline CDR1 is LNHNV and CDR2 YYDKDF (reference sequence). This CDR3 reads CATSRSITLYEQFF. CDR3 coding DNA: TGTGCCACCAGCAGATCCATAACCCTCTATGAGCAGTTCTTC. Full variable domain (missing parts from reference TRBV15 and TRBJ2-1): DAMVIQNPRYQVTQFGKPVTLSCSQTLNHNVMYWYQQKSSQAPKLLFHYYDKDFNNEADTPDNFQSRRPNTSFCFLDIRSPGLGDTAMYLCATSRSITLYEQFFGPGTRLTVL.

The chain recombines TRBV10-2 with TRBJ2-1, with TRBD2 as a possible D gene (5 bases). Trimming removed 4 bases from V and 2 bases from J, with 18 bases in between. The CDR3 runs 17 residues. Germline V lookup: CDR1 WSHSY, CDR2 SAAADI. Here the CDR3 DNA reads TGCGCCAGCAGTGGGCCCATACGGGGTAGGGCCTACAATGAGCAGTTCTTC. Its protein product is CASSGPIRGRAYNEQFF.

The V and J genes are TRBV27 and TRBJ1-4; D uncertain. CDR3 length: 12 amino acids. Germline V gene data show CDR1 as MNHEY and CDR2 as SMNVEV (reference sequence). Trimming cost V 6 bases and J 2 bases, with 4 bases left between them. CDR3 sequence: CASRATNEKLFF. The CDR3 nucleotides are TGTGCCAGCAGGGCTACTAATGAAAAACTGTTTTTT.